The 14 T cell receptor beta chains reported below all come from one sample, sequenced in a study of T cells in Graves' hyperthyroidism and ophthalmopathy. What was amplified from RNA transcripts were TCR beta CDR3 regions. TCR CDR3 underwent first-round RT-PCR with the HTBI primer set. A single record per CDR3 protein comes from TCRdb applying MiXCR to the multiplex PCR reads. This sample has fewer than 450,000 distinct CDR3 sequences, with about 16% found just once. The sample consisted of blood. The receptor source for this set is a woman in her fifties or sixties with Graves' ophthalmopathy.

The table lists this clonotype with many counts. This chain joins TRBV20-1 and TRBJ2-3; TRBD2 matches 11 bases. V dropped 5 bases and J dropped 6; count of bases not matched to a gene: 7. This CDR3 is 14 amino acids long. Germline CDR1 reads DFQATT; CDR2 reads SNEGSKA (reference sequence). CDR3 DNA: TGCAGTGCTGTTAGCGGGAGGGCCGAGGATACGCAGTATTTT. Protein: CSAVSGRAEDTQYF.

At least ten counts were recorded for this clonotype. The chain couples TRBV6-1 to TRBJ2-7; D not resolved. V was shortened by 6 bases and J by 0 bases, with 18 bases between the two germline ends. Germline assignment: CDR1 MNHNS and CDR2 SASEGT. This CDR3 comprises 16 residues. Here the CDR3 DNA reads TGTGCCAGCAGAGGCCCTACTCCGGGCGGCTCCTACGAGCAGTACTTC. It specifies CASRGPTPGGSYEQYF.

This chain connects TRBV9 to TRBJ2-3; 7 bases fit TRBD1. Germline V gene lookup returns CDR1 SGDLS and CDR2 YYNGEE. Trimming cost V 4 bases and J 2 bases; bases outside gene matches: 10. This CDR3 spans 16 amino acids. CDR3 region: CASSPRTGETTDTQYF. In DNA form, the CDR3 reads TGTGCCAGCAGCCCAAGGACAGGTGAAACCACAGATACGCAGTATTTT.

This clonotype was counted at least ten times. The chain employs TRBV20-1 and TRBJ1-2; D is undetermined. The CDR3 covers 13 residues. V lost 6 bases, J lost 5 bases, and 16 bases lay in between. CDR1 DFQATT and CDR2 SNEGSKA come from the germline V gene (reference sequence). The chain's CDR3 is CSAGQAQDYGYTF. Here the CDR3 DNA reads TGCAGTGCCGGTCAGGCCCAGGATTATGGCTACACCTTC.

The sample holds many counts of this clonotype. Mismatch with germline at one junction end may stem from a read error. This chain connects TRBV20-1 to TRBJ2-1, with D uncertain. Germline CDR1 and CDR2: DFQATT and SNEGSKA (reference sequence). This CDR3 is built from 13 residues. For the CDR3, the DNA is TGCAGTGCGAGAGTCACAGATTACAATGAGCAGTTCTTC. This codes for CSARVTDYNEQFF.

The gene calls are TRBV9 and TRBJ2-3, with D unclear. The CDR3 covers 15 residues. Germline assignment: CDR1 SGDLS and CDR2 YYNGEE. V lost 1 base and J lost 3, with 12 bases in between. The CDR3 is CASSVREGGTDTQYF. For the CDR3, the DNA is TGTGCCAGCAGCGTAAGGGAAGGTGGAACAGATACGCAGTATTTT.

The chain employs TRBV4-1 and TRBJ2-7; possible D gene TRBD2, 5 bases. Germline V gene sequence: CDR1 MGHRA, CDR2 YSYEKL. This CDR3 contains 16 residues. Trimming pared 1 base from V and 4 bases from J, leaving 17 bases between. CDR3 coding DNA: TGCGCCAGCAGCCAAGTGGGCCGGGATCGAAAATACGAGCAGTACTTC. This encodes CASSQVGRDRKYEQYF.

The chain joins TRBV14 to TRBJ2-7; 11 bases are shared with TRBD2. The CDR3 is made up of 14 amino acids. Per the germline V gene, CDR1 is SGHDN and CDR2 is FVKESK. The V and J ends lost 9 bases and 3 bases, in that order; junction bases with no gene match: 7. CDR3: CASSRLAGGYEQYF. CDR3 coding DNA: TGTGCCAGTTCTCGCCTAGCGGGAGGCTACGAGCAGTACTTC. Full variable domain (outside the CDR3, taken from reference TRBV14 and TRBJ2-7): EAGVTQFPSHSVIEKGQTVTLRCDPISGHDNLYWYRRVMGKEIKFLLHFVKESKQDESGMPNNRFLAERTGGTYSTLKVQPAELEDSGVYFCASSRLAGGYEQYFGPGTRLTVT.

This clonotype came up many times. J is TRBJ2-7 and V is TRBV5-1; 9 nucleotides align to TRBD2. Trimming removed 4 bases from V and 4 bases from J; junction bases left unmatched: 6. This CDR3 has 14 amino acids. Germline CDR1 is SGHRS and CDR2 is YFSETQ. This chain's CDR3 is CASSPAGGKYEQYF. CDR3 in DNA: TGCGCCAGCAGCCCGGCGGGAGGGAAATACGAGCAGTACTTC. Full variable domain (missing parts from reference TRBV5-1 and TRBJ2-7): KAGVTQTPRYLIKTRGQQVTLSCSPISGHRSVSWYQQTPGQGLQFLFEYFSETQRNKGNFPGRFSGRQFSNSRSEMNVSTLELGDSALYLCASSPAGGKYEQYFGPGTRLTVT.

Only a few counts were recorded for this clonotype. The chain links TRBV6-1 to TRBJ2-1; 11 bases line up with TRBD2. J gave up 6 bases and V 6 bases, and 7 bases lay outside the gene matches. The length of the CDR3 is 15 residues. From germline, CDR1 is MNHNS and CDR2 SASEGT. The CDR3 spells CASSRGLAGSNEQFF. DNA for the CDR3: TGTGCCAGCAGCCGAGGACTAGCGGGCTCCAATGAGCAGTTCTTC.

This clonotype was counted only a few times. This sequence joins TRBV5-1 and TRBJ2-5; maybe TRBD1 (6 bases). This CDR3 has 13 residues. Trimming left V 3 bases short and J 4 bases short, with 10 bases between. Germline V lookup: CDR1 SGHRS, CDR2 YFSETQ. Here the CDR3 reads CASSSGQLETQYF. In nucleotides, the CDR3 is TGCGCCAGCAGCTCGGGACAACTAGAGACCCAGTACTTC.

The chain couples TRBV5-1 to TRBJ2-1, with TRBD2 identical over 8 bases. This CDR3 spans 15 amino acids. Germline V gene lookup returns CDR1 SGHRS and CDR2 YFSETQ. After removal of 5 bases from V and 4 bases from J, the junction contained 8 bases not matched to a gene. The CDR3 coding sequence is TGCGCCAGCAGTCTGAGCGGGAGTAGGTACAATGAGCAGTTCTTC. This translates into CASSLSGSRYNEQFF.

This clonotype has just a few counts. The V and J genes are TRBV16 and TRBJ1-5; D is undetermined. Trimming stripped 5 bases from V and 2 bases from J, with 7 bases between. The length of the CDR3 is 13 residues. The germline V gene encodes CDR1 KGHSY and CDR2 FQNENV. DNA for the CDR3: TGTGCCAGCAGCGGCTACGGCAATCAGCCCCAGCATTTT. This translates into CASSGYGNQPQHF. Together with reference TRBV16 and TRBJ1-5, the CDR3 gives the full variable domain: GEEVAQTPKHLVRGEGQKAKLYCAPIKGHSYVFWYQQVLKNEFKFLISFQNENVFDETGMPKERFSAKCLPNSPCSLEIQATKLEDSAVYFCASSGYGNQPQHFGDGTRLSIL.

The sample holds a few counts of this clonotype. CDR3 nucleotide sequence: TGTGCCAGCAGCCGTCGGAGGGGGCAAAGAAATCAGCCCCAGCATTTT. Its protein product is CASSRRRGQRNQPQHF. The rearrangement uses TRBV7-4 and TRBJ1-5, with 7 bases lining up with TRBD1. Unmatched junction bases numbered 11, after V lost 5 bases and J lost 4 bases. The CDR3 loop spans 16 amino acids. Germline CDR1 SGHVT, CDR2 SQSDAQ.